Described below is a single T cell receptor (beta chain) sequence and its context. The target antigen is unknown. Healthy donors had no documented immune events, such as infections, while sampled. CDR3 size: 14 residues. CDR1 is MDHEN and CDR2 is SYDVKM in the germline V gene. The ends were cut back, 7 bases at V and 5 bases at J, with 17 bases in the middle. TCRdb's table, derived via immunoSEQ multiplex PCR, lists solely in-frame clones and lacks some. The table includes about 100,000 clones, 70% to 90% detected once. This specimen belongs to a study of identifying expanded T cells in peripheral blood. Study-wide results and caveats: Clone count variance between approximately two-week samples rose with total template count.

V gene TRBV28 combines with J gene TRBJ2-5, with D possibly being TRBD1 (6 bases). Sequencing was performed on blood. The sequence derives from a person aged 18 to 75 in good health. The CDR3, as DNA: TGTGCCAGCAACGCCCGAGGGGGAGTTGAGACCCAGTACTTC. Translation gives CASNARGGVETQYF.